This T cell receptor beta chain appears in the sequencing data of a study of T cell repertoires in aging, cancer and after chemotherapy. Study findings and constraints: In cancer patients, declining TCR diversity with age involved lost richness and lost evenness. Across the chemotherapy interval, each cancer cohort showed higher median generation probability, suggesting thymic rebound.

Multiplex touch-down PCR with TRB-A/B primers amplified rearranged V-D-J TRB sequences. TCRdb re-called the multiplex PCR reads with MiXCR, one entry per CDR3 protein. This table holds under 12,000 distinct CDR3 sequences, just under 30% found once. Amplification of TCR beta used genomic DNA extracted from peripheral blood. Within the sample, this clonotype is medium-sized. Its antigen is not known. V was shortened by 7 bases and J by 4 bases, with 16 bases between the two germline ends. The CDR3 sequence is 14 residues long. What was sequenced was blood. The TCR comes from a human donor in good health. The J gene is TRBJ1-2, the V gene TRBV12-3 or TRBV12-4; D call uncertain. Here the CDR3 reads CASTLSGDGYGYTF. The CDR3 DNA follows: TGTGCCAGCACCTTGAGTGGGGATGGCTATGGCTACACCTTC.